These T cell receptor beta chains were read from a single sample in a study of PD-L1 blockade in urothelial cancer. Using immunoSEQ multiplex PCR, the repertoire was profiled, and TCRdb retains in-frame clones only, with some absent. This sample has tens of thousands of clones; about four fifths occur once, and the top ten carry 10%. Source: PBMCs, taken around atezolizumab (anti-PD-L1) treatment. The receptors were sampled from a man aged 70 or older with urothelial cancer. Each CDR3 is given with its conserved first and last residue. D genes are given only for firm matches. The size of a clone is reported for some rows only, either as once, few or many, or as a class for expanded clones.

CASSLETSSYNEQFF,TGTGCCAGCAGCTTAGAAACTAGCAGCTACAATGAGCAGTTCTTC,TRBV11-2,TRBJ2-1,NA,15,few
CAIGGDSNEKLFF,TGTGCCATCGGGGGGGATTCTAATGAAAAACTGTTTTTT,TRBV28,TRBJ1-4,NA,13,NA
CASSLEPPTSGRSGQYF,TGTGCCAGCAGCTTAGAACCCCCCACTAGCGGGAGGTCCGGGCAGTACTTC,TRBV7-6,TRBJ2-7,TRBD2,17,NA
CASSEAAGVTSTDTQYF,TGTGCCAGCAGTGAAGCAGCTGGAGTAACTAGCACAGATACGCAGTATTTT,TRBV2,TRBJ2-3,NA,17,NA
CASSRIRDEQYF,TGTGCCAGCAGCCGAATTCGGGACGAGCAGTACTTC,TRBV5-6,TRBJ2-7,NA,12,once
CASSEQDRLNQPQHF,TGTGCCAGCAGTGAGCAAGACAGGTTAAATCAGCCCCAGCATTTT,TRBV28,TRBJ1-5,NA,15,NA
CASSPEGAEAFF,TGCGCCAGCAGCCCCGAGGGCGCTGAAGCTTTCTTT,TRBV5-1,TRBJ1-1,NA,12,NA
CASSLAEGSGNTIYF,TGCGCCAGCAGCTTGGCCGAGGGATCTGGAAACACCATATATTTT,TRBV5-1,TRBJ1-3,NA,15,NA
CATQTWSNTGELFF,TGTGCCACCCAGACTTGGTCCAACACCGGGGAGCTGTTTTTT,TRBV19,TRBJ2-2,NA,14,NA
CASSLDHRVGKTQYF,TGTGCCAGCAGCTTAGATCACAGGGTGGGAAAGACCCAGTACTTC,TRBV7-8,TRBJ2-5,NA,15,NA
CASSPGNTGELFF,TGTGCCAGCAGCCCCGGGAACACCGGGGAGCTGTTTTTT,TRBV7-6,TRBJ2-2,NA,13,NA
CASTSRSGGTGGIDYGYTF,TGTGCCAGTACATCACGCTCCGGGGGGACAGGGGGGATCGACTATGGCTACACCTTC,TRBV19,TRBJ1-2,TRBD1,19,NA
CASSSFQYRDIYEKLFF,TGTGCCAGCAGCTCCTTCCAATACAGGGACATCTATGAAAAACTGTTTTTT,TRBV4-2,TRBJ1-4,NA,17,NA
CASSFQRSSYEQYF,TGTGCCAGCAGCTTTCAGCGGAGCTCCTACGAGCAGTACTTC,TRBV5-5,TRBJ2-7,NA,14,NA
CSVEVKSSYEQYF,TGCAGCGTTGAAGTAAAGAGCTCCTACGAGCAGTACTTC,TRBV29-1,TRBJ2-7,NA,13,NA
CASSLIGGKLFF,TGTGCCAGCAGCTTAATTGGCGGAAAACTGTTTTTT,TRBV7-9,TRBJ1-4,NA,12,NA
CASSTGDSQNEKLFF,TGTGCCAGCAGTACAGGGGACAGCCAGAATGAAAAACTGTTTTTT,TRBV28,TRBJ1-4,TRBD1,15,many
CASSEERGLGEQYF,TGTGCCAGCAGTGAAGAGAGGGGGCTAGGGGAGCAGTACTTC,TRBV2,TRBJ2-7,TRBD1,14,NA
CASSLAGARTSYNEQFF,TGCGCCAGCAGCTTGGCGGGAGCGCGGACAAGCTACAATGAGCAGTTCTTC,TRBV5-1,TRBJ2-1,NA,17,NA
CASSDVATGGNEQYF,TGTGCCAGCAGTGATGTCGCTACAGGGGGCAACGAGCAGTACTTC,TRBV6-1,TRBJ2-7,TRBD1,15,NA
CASSLDWGSDTQYF,TGTGCCAGCAGCCTAGACTGGGGCTCAGATACGCAGTATTTT,TRBV14,TRBJ2-3,NA,14,NA
CATDGTPLRWEQYF,TGTGCCACAGACGGGACTCCGCTTAGGTGGGAGCAGTACTTC,TRBV28,TRBJ2-7,NA,14,few
CASSPPGPSGTDTQYF,TGTGCCAGCTCACCCCCGGGGCCTAGCGGCACAGATACGCAGTATTTT,TRBV18,TRBJ2-3,NA,16,NA
CATGSAGGSYEQYF,TGTGCCACCGGAAGCGCGGGAGGGTCCTACGAGCAGTACTTC,TRBV6-1,TRBJ2-7,TRBD2,14,NA
CASSTGLAGGPETQYF,TGCGCCAGCAGCACGGGACTAGCGGGAGGGCCGGAGACCCAGTACTTC,TRBV5-1,TRBJ2-5,TRBD2,16,NA
CASSLAGVNQPQHF,TGTGCCAGCAGTTTAGCGGGGGTCAATCAGCCCCAGCATTTT,TRBV27,TRBJ1-5,NA,14,NA